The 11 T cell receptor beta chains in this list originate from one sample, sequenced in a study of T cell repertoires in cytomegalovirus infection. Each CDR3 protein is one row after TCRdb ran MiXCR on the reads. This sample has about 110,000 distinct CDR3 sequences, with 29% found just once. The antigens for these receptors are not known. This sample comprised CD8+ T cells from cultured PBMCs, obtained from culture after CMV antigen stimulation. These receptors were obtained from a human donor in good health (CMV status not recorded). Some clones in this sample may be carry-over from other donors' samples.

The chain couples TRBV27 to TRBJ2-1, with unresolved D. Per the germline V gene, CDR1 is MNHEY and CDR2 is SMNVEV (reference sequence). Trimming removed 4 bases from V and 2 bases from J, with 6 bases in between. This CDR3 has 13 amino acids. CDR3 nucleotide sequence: TGTGCCAGCAGTTCCTATGCCTACAATGAGCAGTTCTTC. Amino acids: CASSSYAYNEQFF.

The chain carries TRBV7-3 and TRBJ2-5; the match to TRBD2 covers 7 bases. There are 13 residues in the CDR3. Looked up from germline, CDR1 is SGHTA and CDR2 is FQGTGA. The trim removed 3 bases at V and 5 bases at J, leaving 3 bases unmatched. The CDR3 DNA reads TGTGCCAGCAGCTTTGGGGGGGTTGAGACCCAGTACTTC. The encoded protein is CASSFGGVETQYF.

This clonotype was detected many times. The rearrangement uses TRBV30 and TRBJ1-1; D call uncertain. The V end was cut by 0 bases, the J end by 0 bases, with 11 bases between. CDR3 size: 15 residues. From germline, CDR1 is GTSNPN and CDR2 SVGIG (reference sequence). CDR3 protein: CAWSVWGSMNTEAFF. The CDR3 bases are TGTGCCTGGAGTGTGTGGGGATCAATGAACACTGAAGCTTTCTTT.

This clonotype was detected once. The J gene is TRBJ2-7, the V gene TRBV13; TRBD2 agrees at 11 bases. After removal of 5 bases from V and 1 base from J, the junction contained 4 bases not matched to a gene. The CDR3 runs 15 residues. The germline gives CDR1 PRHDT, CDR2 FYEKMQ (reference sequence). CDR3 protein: CASSDGTSGSYEQYF. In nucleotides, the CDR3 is TGTGCCAGCAGCGACGGGACTAGCGGATCCTACGAGCAGTACTTC.

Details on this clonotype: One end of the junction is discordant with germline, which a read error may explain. For the CDR3, the DNA is TGTGCCGGCAGGGAATTCGGGGAGCTCCCTGGAAACACCATATATTTT. Amino acid sequence: CAGREFGELPGNTIYF. V and J are TRBV27 and TRBJ1-3; D perhaps matches TRBD1 (5 bases). The germline V gene has CDR1 MNHEY and CDR2 SMNVEV (reference sequence). CDR3 length: 16 amino acids.

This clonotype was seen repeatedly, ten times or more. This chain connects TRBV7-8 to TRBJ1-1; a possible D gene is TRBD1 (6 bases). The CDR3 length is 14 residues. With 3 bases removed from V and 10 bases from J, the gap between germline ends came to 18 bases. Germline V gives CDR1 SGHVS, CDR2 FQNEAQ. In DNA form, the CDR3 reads TGTGCCAGCAGCTTCTACGGGACAACTTTTTCAGCTTTCTTT. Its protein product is CASSFYGTTFSAFF.

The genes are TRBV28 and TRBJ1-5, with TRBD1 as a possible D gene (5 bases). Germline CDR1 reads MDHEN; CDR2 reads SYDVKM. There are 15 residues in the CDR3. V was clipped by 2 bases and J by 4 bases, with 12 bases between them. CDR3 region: CASSLRPDSNQPQHF. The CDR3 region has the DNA TGTGCCAGCAGTTTACGACCAGACAGTAATCAGCCCCAGCATTTT. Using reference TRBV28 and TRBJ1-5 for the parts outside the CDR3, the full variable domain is DVKVTQSSRYLVKRTGEKVFLECVQDMDHENMFWYRQDPGLGLRLIYFSYDVKMKEKGDIPEGYSVSREKKERFSLILESASTNQTSMYLCASSLRPDSNQPQHFGDGTRLSIL.

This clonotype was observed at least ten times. CDR3 in amino acids: CASSLRLGSTDTQYF. In DNA, the CDR3 is TGTGCCAGCAGCTTACGGCTAGGGAGCACAGATACGCAGTATTTT. The chain is built from TRBV7-2 and TRBJ2-3, with no clear D. The germline V and J ends were trimmed by 2 bases and 0 bases, with 9 bases remaining between them. The CDR3 spans 15 residues. The V gene's germline CDR1 is SGHTA and CDR2 FQGNSA. The full variable domain, with the rest looked up from reference TRBV7-2 and TRBJ2-3, is GAGVSQSPSNKVTEKGKDVELRCDPISGHTALYWYRQSLGQGLEFLIYFQGNSAPDKSGLPSDRFSAERTGGSVSTLTIQRTQQEDSAVYLCASSLRLGSTDTQYFGPGTRLTVL.

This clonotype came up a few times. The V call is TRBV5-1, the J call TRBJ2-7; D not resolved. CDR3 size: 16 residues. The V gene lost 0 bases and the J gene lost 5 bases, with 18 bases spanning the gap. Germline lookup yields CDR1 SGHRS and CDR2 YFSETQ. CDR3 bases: TGCGCCAGCAGCTTGGCTAGTTTAACAATTACAAACGAGCAGTACTTC. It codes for CASSLASLTITNEQYF.

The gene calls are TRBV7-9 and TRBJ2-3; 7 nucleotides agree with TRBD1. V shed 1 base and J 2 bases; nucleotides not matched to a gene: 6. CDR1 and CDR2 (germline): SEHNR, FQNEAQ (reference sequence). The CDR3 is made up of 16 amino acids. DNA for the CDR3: TGTGCCAGCAGCTTAGAGGGGGCAGGAAACACAGATACGCAGTATTTT. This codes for CASSLEGAGNTDTQYF.

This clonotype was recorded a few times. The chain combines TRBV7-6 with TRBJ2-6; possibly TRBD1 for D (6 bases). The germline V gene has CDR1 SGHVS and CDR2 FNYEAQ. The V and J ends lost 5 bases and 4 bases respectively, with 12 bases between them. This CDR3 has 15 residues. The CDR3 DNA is TGTGCCAGCAGCCCCGTGGGGGCGGGGGCCAACGTCCTGACTTTC. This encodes CASSPVGAGANVLTF.